This T cell receptor (beta chain) derives from a study of cytomegalovirus exposure and HLA in healthy donors. Study-wide background: The 100 million to 120 million unique TCR beta sequences, from roughly 170 million T cells, were found by an earlier analysis.

Unmatched junction bases numbered 8, after V lost 4 bases and J lost 3 bases. This CDR3 contains 16 residues. The germline V gene has CDR1 LNHDA and CDR2 SQIVND (reference sequence). The study ran its PCR with 60 Vbeta and 13 Jbeta primers. Sequencing used immunoSEQ multiplex PCR; TCRdb keeps in-frame clones, though not all of them. This sample has 100,000 or so clones, with about 15% found just once. Of note for this clone: The antigen remains unidentified.

Findings and caveats of the study: Most CMV-associated TCR beta chains appeared HLA-restricted in a later analysis. There were reportedly fewer N-insertions in an Asian-associated ancestry cluster than the approximately 670-donor mean, in a later analysis. Based on reports, TCR beta sequences accurately predicted HLA-A and HLA-B alleles for most subjects.

This TCR came from a female donor in good health and CMV-seronegative. The J gene is TRBJ2-2, the V gene TRBV19, with 7 bases identical to TRBD2. The source material was PBMCs. CDR3 DNA: TGTGCCAGTAGTAAACGGCCTAGCGGATACACCGGGGAGCTGTTTTTT. It translates to CASSKRPSGYTGELFF.